Listed here is a single TCR beta chain. V shed 0 bases and J shed 9 bases, with 9 bases lying between them. The CDR3 contains 13 residues. CDR1 is LGHNA and CDR2 is YSLEER in the germline V gene. Using immunoSEQ multiplex PCR, the repertoire was profiled, and TCRdb retains in-frame clones only, with some absent. The table has about 110,000 clones, around 90% seen once. The sample originates from a study of T cell responses to AZD1222 COVID-19 vaccine. The TCR was taken from an adult in good health. V is TRBV4-3 and J is TRBJ2-1; D possibly corresponds to TRBD2 (5 bases). The material sequenced was peripheral blood, taken on day 0 of AZD1222 vaccination. CDR3 loop: CASSQELGSEQFF. CDR3 nucleotide sequence: TGCGCCAGCAGCCAAGAACTTGGGAGTGAGCAGTTCTTC.